The source of this TCR beta chain is a study of blood T cells in healthy people across ages. The CDR3 contains 14 residues. Trimming cost V 6 bases and J 4 bases, with 15 bases left between them. The use of a sample-barcoded 5' primer and a J-beta primer mix characterized a second PCR of about 7 to 12 cycles. Each CDR3 protein gets one entry after TCRdb re-called the 5' RACE reads with MiXCR. This sample has more than 650,000 distinct CDR3 sequences, with 22% found just once. The chain carries TRBV12-3 or TRBV12-4 and TRBJ1-1; TRBD1 is a possible D gene (6 bases). The source material was blood. This clonotype originated in an older man in good health. This CDR3 reads CASRQTGRRTEAFF. Here the CDR3 DNA reads TGTGCCAGCAGACAAACAGGGAGGCGCACTGAAGCTTTCTTT.